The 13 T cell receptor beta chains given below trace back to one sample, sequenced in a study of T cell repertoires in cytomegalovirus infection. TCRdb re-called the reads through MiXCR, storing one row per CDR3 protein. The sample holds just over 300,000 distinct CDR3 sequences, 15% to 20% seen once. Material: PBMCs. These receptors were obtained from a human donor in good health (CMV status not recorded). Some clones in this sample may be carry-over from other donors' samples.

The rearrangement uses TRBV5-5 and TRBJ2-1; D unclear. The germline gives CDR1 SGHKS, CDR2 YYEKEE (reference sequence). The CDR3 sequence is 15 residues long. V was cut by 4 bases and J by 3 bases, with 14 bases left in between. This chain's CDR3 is CASSERENSYNEQFF. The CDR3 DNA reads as TGTGCCAGCAGCGAGAGAGAGAACAGCTACAATGAGCAGTTCTTC. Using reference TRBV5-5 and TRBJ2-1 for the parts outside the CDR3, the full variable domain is DAGVTQSPTHLIKTRGQQVTLRCSPISGHKSVSWYQQVLGQGPQFIFQYYEKEERGRGNFPDRFSARQFPNYSSELNVNALLLGDSALYLCASSERENSYNEQFFGPGTRLTVL.

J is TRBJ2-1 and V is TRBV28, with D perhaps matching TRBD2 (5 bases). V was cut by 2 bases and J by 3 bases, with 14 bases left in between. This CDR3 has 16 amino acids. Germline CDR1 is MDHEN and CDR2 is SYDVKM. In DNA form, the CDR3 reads TGTGCCAGCAGTTTAATCGGCTTTGGGAGCTACAATGAGCAGTTCTTC. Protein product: CASSLIGFGSYNEQFF.

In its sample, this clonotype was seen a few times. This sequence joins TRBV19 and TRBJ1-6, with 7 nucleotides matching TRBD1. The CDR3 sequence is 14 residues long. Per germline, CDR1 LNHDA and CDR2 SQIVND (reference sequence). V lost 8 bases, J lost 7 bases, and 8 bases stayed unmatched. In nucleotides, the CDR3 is TGTGCCAGTGAAACAGGGGCAGGCAATTCACCCCTCCACTTT. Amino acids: CASETGAGNSPLHF. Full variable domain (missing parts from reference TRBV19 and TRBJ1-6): DGGITQSPKYLFRKEGQNVTLSCEQNLNHDAMYWYRQDPGQGLRLIYYSQIVNDFQKGDIAEGYSVSREKKESFPLTVTSAQKNPTAFYLCASETGAGNSPLHFGNGTRLTVT.

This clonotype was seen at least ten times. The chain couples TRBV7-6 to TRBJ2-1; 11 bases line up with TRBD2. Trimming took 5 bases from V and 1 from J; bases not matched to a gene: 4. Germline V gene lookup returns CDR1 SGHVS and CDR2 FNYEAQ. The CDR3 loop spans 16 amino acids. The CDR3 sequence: CASSDLAGGSYNEQFF. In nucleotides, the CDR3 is TGTGCCAGCAGCGATCTAGCGGGGGGTTCCTACAATGAGCAGTTCTTC.

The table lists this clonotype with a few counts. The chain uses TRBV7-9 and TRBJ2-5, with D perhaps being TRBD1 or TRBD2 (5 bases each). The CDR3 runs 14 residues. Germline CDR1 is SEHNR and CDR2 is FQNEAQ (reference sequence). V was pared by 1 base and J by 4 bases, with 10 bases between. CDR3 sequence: CASSLVDGGETQYF. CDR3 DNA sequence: TGTGCCAGCAGCTTAGTGGATGGGGGAGAGACCCAGTACTTC. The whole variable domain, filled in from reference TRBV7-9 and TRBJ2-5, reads DTGVSQNPRHKITKRGQNVTFRCDPISEHNRLYWYRQTLGQGPEFLTYFQNEAQLEKSRLLSDRFSAERPKGSFSTLEIQRTEQGDSAMYLCASSLVDGGETQYFGPGTRLLVL.

The CDR3 coding sequence is TGTGCCAGCAATTCCTGGAGGGTGGGAAATTCACCCCTCCACTTT. This gives the protein CASNSWRVGNSPLHF. The chain links TRBV7-9 to TRBJ1-6, with D uncertain. This CDR3 is 15 amino acids long. Germline values: CDR1 SEHNR, CDR2 FQNEAQ (reference sequence). The V end was cut by 7 bases, the J end by 7 bases, with 17 bases between.

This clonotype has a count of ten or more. Written as DNA, the CDR3 is TGTGCCAGCAGCTTCTACCACCGCACAGATACGCAGTATTTT. Translated, it gives CASSFYHRTDTQYF. The rearrangement joins TRBV7-2 to TRBJ2-3; D unresolved. CDR3 length: 14 amino acids. V lost 3 bases and J 1 base, leaving 8 bases between the germline ends. Germline-derived CDR1 and CDR2 are SGHTA and FQGNSA.

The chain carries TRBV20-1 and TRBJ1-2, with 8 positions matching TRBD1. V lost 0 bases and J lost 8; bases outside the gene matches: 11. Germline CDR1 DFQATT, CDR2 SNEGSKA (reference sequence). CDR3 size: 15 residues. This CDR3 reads CSARDPSQGARGYTF. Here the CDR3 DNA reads TGCAGTGCTAGAGACCCCTCCCAGGGGGCTCGCGGCTACACCTTC.

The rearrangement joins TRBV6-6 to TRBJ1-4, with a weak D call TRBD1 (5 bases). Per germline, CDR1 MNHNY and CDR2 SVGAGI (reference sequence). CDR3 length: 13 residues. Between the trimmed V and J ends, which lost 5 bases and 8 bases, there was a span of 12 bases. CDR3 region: CASSPPGDEKLFF. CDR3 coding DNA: TGTGCCAGCAGTCCTCCGGGGGACGAAAAACTGTTTTTT.

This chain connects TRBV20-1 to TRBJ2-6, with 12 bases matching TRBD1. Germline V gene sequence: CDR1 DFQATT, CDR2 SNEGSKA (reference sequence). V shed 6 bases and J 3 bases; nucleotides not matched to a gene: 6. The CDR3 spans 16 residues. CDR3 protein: CSAKGQGAGGANVLTF. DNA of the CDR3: TGCAGTGCGAAGGGACAGGGGGCTGGTGGGGCCAACGTCCTGACTTTC.

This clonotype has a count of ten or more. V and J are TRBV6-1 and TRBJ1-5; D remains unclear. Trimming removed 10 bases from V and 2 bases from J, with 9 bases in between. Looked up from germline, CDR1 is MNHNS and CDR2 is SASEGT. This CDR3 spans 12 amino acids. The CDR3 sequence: CATIGGNQPQHF. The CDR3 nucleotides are TGTGCCACGATCGGGGGCAATCAGCCCCAGCATTTT.

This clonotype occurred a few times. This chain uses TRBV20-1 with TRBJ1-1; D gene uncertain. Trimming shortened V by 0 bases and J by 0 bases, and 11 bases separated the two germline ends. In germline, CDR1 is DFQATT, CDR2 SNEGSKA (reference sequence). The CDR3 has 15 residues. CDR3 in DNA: TGCAGTGCTAGAGATCTAGCAGGCATGAACACTGAAGCTTTCTTT. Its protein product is CSARDLAGMNTEAFF.

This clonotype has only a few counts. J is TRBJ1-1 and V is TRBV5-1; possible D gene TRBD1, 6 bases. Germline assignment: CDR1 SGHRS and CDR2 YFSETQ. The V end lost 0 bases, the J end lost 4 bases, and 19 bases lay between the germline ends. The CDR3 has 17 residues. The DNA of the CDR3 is TGCGCCAGCAGCTTGGCCTCGGGACACCAAGGGAGCACTGAAGCTTTCTTT. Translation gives CASSLASGHQGSTEAFF.